This record looks at one T cell receptor (delta chain) sequence and its context. Its antigen remains undetermined. Base qualities are not at hand, and no much larger clone is one base apart. To follow how often functionally characterized gamma9delta2 T cell clones showed up, the researchers ran bulk sequencing on complete TCR delta chain (Vdelta2) repertoires. The Dutch blood bank supplied purchased peripheral blood from anonymous healthy donors. All of the gamma9delta2 T cells analyzed in the study came from the peripheral blood of healthy donors. The sample is drawn from a study of TRDV2 sequences in healthy donors (dated by TCRdb to about 2020). About the investigation overall: Over 15 single-cell-derived gamma9delta2 T cell clones spanning the full range of antitumor activity were TCR-sequenced and traced within the bulk repertoire.

The method was PCR. Sequencing was carried out with an Illumina MiSeq. Concerning the study's data processing: When TRDV repertoire clonotype frequencies were reported, clonotypes represented by only a single read were excluded. After TCRdb called clones again from the public reads with CATT, rows with identical DNA were merged. The authors' filters were not applied to this entry. This sample gives under 2,000 delta-chain clones in total; approximately 16% of them show up just once. The ten most abundant clones make up roughly two thirds of the sample. CDR1 and CDR2 (GEAIGNYY, EKD) derive from the germline V gene. Relative to germline, V is missing 9 bases and J is missing 1 base, with 14 bases of the junction outside any gene match. Spanning cysteine to phenylalanine, the CDR3 consists of 16 amino acids. Only CDR3 DNA remains: 48 bases, in frame from the first base. Overall results and qualifications from the work: The TCRdelta clonotypes of several highly reactive clones appeared rare, as these clonotypes were not detected in the bulk sequencing data of the respective donors. The observed TCRdelta repertoires were found to be highly focused, yet no correlation was observed between clonotype frequency and the antitumor functional potential of the respective clone.

The receptor was derived from a human donor in good health. This chain is built from TRDV2 and TRDJ1, with 9 middle bases fitting TRDD3. Sequences were obtained from Vd2+ gamma-delta T cells from blood. The cell subset or site label here, explained by the study, means: TCR Vdelta2-expressing (gamma9delta2) T cells. The bases are TGTGCCACTCTGCGTCAGACTGGGGGACCCACCGATAAACTCATCTTT. Protein translation: CATLRQTGGPTDKLIF.